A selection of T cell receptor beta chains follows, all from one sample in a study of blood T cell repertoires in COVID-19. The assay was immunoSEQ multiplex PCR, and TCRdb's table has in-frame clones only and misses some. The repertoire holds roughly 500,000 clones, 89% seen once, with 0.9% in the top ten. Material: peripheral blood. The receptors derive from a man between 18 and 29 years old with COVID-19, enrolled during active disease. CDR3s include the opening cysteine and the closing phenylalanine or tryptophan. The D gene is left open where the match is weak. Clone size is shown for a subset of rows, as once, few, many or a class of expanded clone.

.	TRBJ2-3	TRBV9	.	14	CASSPRPTGYTQYF	TGTGCCAGCAGCCCGCGTCCTACAGGGTATACGCAGTATTTT
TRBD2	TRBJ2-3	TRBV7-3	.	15	CASSKTSGPTDTQYF	TGTGCCAGCAGCAAGACTAGCGGACCCACAGATACGCAGTATTTT
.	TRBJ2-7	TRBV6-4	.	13	CASSDSTTSEQYF	TGTGCCAGCAGTGACTCGACTACCAGCGAGCAGTACTTC
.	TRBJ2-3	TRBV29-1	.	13	CSVKGVITDTQYF	TGCAGCGTTAAGGGAGTAATCACAGATACGCAGTATTTT
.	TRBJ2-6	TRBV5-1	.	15	CASSTQGSGANVLTF	TGCGCCAGCAGCACCCAGGGCTCTGGGGCCAACGTCCTGACTTTC
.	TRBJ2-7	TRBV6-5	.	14	CASSANDRRYEQYF	TGTGCCAGCAGCGCAAACGACAGGCGATACGAGCAGTACTTC
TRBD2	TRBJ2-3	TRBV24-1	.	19	CATSDFASGRLSPTDTQYF	TGTGCCACCAGTGATTTTGCTAGCGGGAGGTTGTCTCCCACAGATACGCAGTATTTT
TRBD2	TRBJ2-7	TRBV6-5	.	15	CASSLAGLAGREQYF	TGTGCCAGCAGCTTAGCTGGGCTAGCGGGAAGGGAGCAGTACTTC
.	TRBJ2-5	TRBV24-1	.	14	CATSDSGFQETQYF	TGTGCCACCAGTGATTCGGGGTTCCAAGAGACCCAGTACTTC
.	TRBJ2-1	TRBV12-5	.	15	CASGLSVGRRNEQFF	TGTGCTAGTGGTTTAAGCGTGGGGCGCAGGAATGAGCAGTTCTTC
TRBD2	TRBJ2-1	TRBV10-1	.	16	CASSDLRTSGSNEQFF	TGCGCCAGCAGTGACTTGAGGACTAGCGGTTCGAATGAGCAGTTCTTC
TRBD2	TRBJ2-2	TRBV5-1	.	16	CASSLLAELHTGELFF	TGCGCCAGCAGCTTACTAGCGGAGTTGCACACCGGGGAGCTGTTTTTT
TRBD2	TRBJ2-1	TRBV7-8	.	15	CASSLRGGSYNEQFF	TGTGCCAGCAGCTTACGCGGGGGATCCTACAATGAGCAGTTCTTC
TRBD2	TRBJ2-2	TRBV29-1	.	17	CSVGGGRGGSNTGELFF	TGCAGCGTCGGGGGGGGCCGAGGAGGTTCCAACACCGGGGAGCTGTTTTTT
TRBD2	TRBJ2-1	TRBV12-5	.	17	CASGSPGTSGLDNEQFF	TGTGCTAGTGGTTCCCCCGGGACTAGCGGGCTGGATAATGAGCAGTTCTTC
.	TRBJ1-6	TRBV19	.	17	CASSISYPRAGDSPLHF	TGTGCCAGTAGTATCTCATACCCTAGGGCAGGGGATTCACCCCTCCACTTT
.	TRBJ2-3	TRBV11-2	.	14	CASSAQGNTDTQYF	TGTGCCAGCAGCGCTCAGGGGAACACAGATACGCAGTATTTT
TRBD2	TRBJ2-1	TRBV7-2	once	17	CASSFLAGGLLGNEQFF	TGTGCCAGCAGCTTCCTAGCGGGAGGGCTCCTCGGCAATGAGCAGTTCTTC
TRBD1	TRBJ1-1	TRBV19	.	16	CASRTTGGDWVTEAFF	TGTGCCAGTAGGACAACAGGGGGCGATTGGGTCACTGAAGCTTTCTTT
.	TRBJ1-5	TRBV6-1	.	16	CASSEAPRNSNQPQHF	TGTGCCAGCAGTGAAGCCCCTAGAAATAGCAATCAGCCCCAGCATTTT
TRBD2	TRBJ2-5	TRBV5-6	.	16	CASSLGTSGGRETQYF	TGTGCCAGCAGCTTGGGGACTAGCGGGGGTAGGGAGACCCAGTACTTC
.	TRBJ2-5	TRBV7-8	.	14	CASSWNRVTETQYF	TGTGCCAGCAGCTGGAACAGGGTTACGGAGACCCAGTACTTC
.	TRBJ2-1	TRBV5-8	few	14	CASSHYFKGNEQFF	TGTGCCAGCAGCCACTACTTCAAGGGGAATGAGCAGTTCTTC
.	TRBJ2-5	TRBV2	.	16	CASSPGGGRGGETQYF	TGTGCCAGCTCCCCGGGGGGCGGGAGAGGGGGAGAGACCCAGTACTTC
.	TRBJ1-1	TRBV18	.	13	CASSPNEGTEAFF	TGTGCCAGCTCACCAAACGAGGGCACTGAAGCTTTCTTT